This TCR beta chain emerged from a study of T cells in Graves' hyperthyroidism and ophthalmopathy. Study-wide results and caveats: Among thyroid clonotypes expanded above 0.001, most also appeared in blood.

From RNA transcripts, TCR beta CDR3 regions were amplified. HTBI primers were employed in a first-round RT-PCR of the TCR CDR3. TCRdb ran MiXCR on the multiplex PCR reads and lists one entry per CDR3 protein. The table includes a few hundred thousand distinct CDR3 sequences, roughly 15% detected once. In regard to this clonotype: The antigen is not known. A much more abundant neighbour one base away suggests this may be a read error. It is unclear where the CDR3 begins or ends on the DNA, so no DNA is shown, and the CDR3 is as TCRdb lists it.

Including both end residues, the CDR3 is 15 amino acids long. CDR1 and CDR2 (germline): MNHNS, SASEGT. The receptor's source is a woman aged 25 to 39 with Graves' ophthalmopathy. Sequencing was carried out using blood. V and J are TRBV6-1 and TRBJ2-6. The CDR3 sequence is CASSEVGTGANVLAF.